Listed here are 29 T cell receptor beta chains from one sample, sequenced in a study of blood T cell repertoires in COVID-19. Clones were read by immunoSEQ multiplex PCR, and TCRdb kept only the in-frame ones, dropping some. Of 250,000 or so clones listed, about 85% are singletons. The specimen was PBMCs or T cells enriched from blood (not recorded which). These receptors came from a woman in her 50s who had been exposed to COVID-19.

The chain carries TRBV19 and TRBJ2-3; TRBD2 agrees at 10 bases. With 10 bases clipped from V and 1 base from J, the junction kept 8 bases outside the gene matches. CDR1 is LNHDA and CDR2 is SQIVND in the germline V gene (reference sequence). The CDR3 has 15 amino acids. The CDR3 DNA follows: TGTGCCACCAGCACTAGCGGGGACGGCACAGATACGCAGTATTTT. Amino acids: CATSTSGDGTDTQYF.

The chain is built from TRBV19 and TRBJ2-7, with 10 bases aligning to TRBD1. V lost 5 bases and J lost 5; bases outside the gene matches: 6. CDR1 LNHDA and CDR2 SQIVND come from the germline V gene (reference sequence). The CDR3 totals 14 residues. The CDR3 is CASSYRDRGNEQYF. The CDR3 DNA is TGTGCCAGTAGTTACCGGGACAGGGGCAACGAGCAGTACTTC.

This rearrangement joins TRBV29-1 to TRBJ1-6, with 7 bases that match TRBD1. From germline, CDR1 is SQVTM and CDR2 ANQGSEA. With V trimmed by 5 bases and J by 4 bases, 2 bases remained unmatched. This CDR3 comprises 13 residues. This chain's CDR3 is CSVQQGYNSPLHF. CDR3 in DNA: TGCAGCGTTCAACAGGGGTATAATTCACCCCTCCACTTT.

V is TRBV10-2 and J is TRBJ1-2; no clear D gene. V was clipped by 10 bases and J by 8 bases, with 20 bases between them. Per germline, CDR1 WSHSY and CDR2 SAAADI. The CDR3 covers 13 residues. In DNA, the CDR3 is TGCGCCACCGAGAGGCCCGGGAACTTAGGCTACACCTTC. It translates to CATERPGNLGYTF.

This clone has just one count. The CDR3 DNA reads as TGTGCCAGCAGCGCGCGGGGACTAGCGGGTCAAGAGACCCAGTACTTC. Its translation: CASSARGLAGQETQYF. The chain links TRBV11-2 to TRBJ2-5; 12 bases fit TRBD2. This CDR3 spans 16 amino acids. Germline V lookup: CDR1 SGHAT, CDR2 FQNNGV. Trimming removed 5 bases from V and 2 bases from J; junction bases left unmatched: 6.

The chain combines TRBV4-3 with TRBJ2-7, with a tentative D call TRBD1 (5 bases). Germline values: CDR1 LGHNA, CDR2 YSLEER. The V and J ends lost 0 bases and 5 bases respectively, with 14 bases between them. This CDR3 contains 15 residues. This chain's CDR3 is CASSQDRQSADEQYF. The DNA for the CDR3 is TGCGCCAGCAGCCAAGATCGACAGTCCGCCGACGAGCAGTACTTC.

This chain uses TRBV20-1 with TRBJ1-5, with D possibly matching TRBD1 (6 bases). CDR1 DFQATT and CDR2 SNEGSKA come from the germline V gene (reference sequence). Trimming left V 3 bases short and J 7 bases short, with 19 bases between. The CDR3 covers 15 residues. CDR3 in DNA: TGCAGTGCTAGTGCAGGGGCCGCAATCTTCCAGCCCCAGCATTTT. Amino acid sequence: CSASAGAAIFQPQHF.

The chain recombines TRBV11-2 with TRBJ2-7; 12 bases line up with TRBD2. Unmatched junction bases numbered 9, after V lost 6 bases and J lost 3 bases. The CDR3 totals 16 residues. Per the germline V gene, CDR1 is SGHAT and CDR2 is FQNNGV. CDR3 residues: CASSSTSGGPYYEQYF. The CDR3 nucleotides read TGTGCCAGCAGTTCGACTAGCGGGGGCCCCTACTACGAGCAGTACTTC.

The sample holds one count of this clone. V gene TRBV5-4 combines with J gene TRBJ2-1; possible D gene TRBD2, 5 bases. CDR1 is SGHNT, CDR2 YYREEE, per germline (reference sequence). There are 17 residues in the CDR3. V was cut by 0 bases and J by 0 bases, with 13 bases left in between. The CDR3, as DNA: TGTGCCAGCAGCTTGGGAGGGATGAAGTCCTCCTACAATGAGCAGTTCTTC. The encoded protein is CASSLGGMKSSYNEQFF.

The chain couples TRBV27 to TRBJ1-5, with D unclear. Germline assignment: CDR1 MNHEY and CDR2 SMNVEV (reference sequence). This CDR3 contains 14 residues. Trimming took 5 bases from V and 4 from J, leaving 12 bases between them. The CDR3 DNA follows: TGTGCCAGCAGTGCATCCCCTGCGAATCAGCCCCAGCATTTT. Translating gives CASSASPANQPQHF.

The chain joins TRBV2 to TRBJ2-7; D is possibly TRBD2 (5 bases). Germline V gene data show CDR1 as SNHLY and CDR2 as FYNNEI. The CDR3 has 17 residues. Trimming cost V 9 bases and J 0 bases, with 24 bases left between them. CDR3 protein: CASGALGLPAVSYEQYF. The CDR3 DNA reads TGTGCCAGTGGAGCCTTAGGACTCCCGGCAGTCTCCTACGAGCAGTACTTC.

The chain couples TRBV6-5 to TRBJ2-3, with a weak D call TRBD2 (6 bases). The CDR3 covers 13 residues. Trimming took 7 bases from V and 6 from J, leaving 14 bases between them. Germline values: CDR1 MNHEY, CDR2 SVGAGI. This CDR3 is CASTQAGRDTQYF. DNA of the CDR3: TGTGCCAGCACCCAGGCGGGGAGGGATACGCAGTATTTT.

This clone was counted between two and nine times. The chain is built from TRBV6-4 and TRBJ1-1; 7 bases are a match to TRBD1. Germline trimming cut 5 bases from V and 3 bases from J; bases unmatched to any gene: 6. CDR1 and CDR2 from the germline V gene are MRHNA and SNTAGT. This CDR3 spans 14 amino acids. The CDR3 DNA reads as TGTGCCAGCAGTTTGGAGGGGGCGGACACTGAAGCTTTCTTT. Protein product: CASSLEGADTEAFF.

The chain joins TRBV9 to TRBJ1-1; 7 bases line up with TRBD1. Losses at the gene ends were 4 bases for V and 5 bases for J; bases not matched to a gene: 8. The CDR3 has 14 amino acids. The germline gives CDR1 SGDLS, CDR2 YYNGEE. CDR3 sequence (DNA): TGTGCCAGCAGCTTTGACAGGGTGGGGACTGAAGCTTTCTTT. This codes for CASSFDRVGTEAFF.

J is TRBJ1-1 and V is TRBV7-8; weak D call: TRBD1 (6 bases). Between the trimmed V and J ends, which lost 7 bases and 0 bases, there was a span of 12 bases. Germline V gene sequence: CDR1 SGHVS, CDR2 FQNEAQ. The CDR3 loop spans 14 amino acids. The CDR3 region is CASTPRGMNTEAFF. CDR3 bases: TGTGCCAGCACCCCGAGGGGGATGAACACTGAAGCTTTCTTT.

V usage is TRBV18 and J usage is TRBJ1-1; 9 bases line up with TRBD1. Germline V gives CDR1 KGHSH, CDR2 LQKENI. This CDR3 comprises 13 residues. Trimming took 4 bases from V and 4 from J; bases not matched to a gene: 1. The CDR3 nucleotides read TGTGCCAGCTCACGGGACAGGGCCACTGAAGCTTTCTTT. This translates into CASSRDRATEAFF.

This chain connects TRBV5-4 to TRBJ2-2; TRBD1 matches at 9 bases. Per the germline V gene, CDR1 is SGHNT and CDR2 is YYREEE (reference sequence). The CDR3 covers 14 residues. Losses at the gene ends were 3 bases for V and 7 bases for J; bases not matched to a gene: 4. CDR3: CASSSQGAYGELFF. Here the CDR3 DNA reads TGTGCCAGCAGCTCACAGGGGGCGTACGGGGAGCTGTTTTTT.

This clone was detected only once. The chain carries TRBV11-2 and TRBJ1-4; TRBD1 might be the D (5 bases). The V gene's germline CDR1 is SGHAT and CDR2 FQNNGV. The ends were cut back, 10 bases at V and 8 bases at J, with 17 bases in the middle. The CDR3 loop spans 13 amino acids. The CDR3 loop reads CATRGARGEKLFF. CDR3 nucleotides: TGTGCCACCCGAGGGGCGCGGGGAGAAAAACTGTTTTTT.

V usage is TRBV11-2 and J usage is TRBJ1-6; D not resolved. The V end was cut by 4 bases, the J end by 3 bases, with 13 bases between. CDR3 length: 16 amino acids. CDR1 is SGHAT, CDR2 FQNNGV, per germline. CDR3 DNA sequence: TGTGCCAGCAGCTCAGGACTTACCTTCTATAATTCACCCCTCCACTTT. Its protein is CASSSGLTFYNSPLHF.

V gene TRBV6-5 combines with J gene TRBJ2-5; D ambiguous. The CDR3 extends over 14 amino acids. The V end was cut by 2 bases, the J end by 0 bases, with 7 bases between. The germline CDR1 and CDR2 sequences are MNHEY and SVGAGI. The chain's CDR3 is CASSYGPNQETQYF. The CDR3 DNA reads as TGTGCCAGCAGTTACGGCCCGAACCAAGAGACCCAGTACTTC.

The CDR3 region has the DNA TGTGCCAGCGAGGGTGATCTGTGGAATGAGCAGTTCTTC. It translates to CASEGDLWNEQFF. V gene TRBV28 combines with J gene TRBJ2-1; tentative D call: TRBD2 (5 bases). V was cut by 8 bases and J by 7 bases, with 15 bases left in between. Germline V gene lookup returns CDR1 MDHEN and CDR2 SYDVKM. The length of the CDR3 is 13 residues.

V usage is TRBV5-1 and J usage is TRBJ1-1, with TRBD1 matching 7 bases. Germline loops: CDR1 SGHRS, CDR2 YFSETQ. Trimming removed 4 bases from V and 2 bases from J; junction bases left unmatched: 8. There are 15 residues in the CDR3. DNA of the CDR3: TGCGCCAGCAGCCCACCGGGACAGTTTAACACTGAAGCTTTCTTT. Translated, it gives CASSPPGQFNTEAFF.

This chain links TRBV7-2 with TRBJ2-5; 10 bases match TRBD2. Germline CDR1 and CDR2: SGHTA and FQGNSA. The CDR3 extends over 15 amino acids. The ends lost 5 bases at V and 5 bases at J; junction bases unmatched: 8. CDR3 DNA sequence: TGTGCCAGCAGCATAAGCGGGGGGGCTCGGGAGACCCAGTACTTC. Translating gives CASSISGGARETQYF. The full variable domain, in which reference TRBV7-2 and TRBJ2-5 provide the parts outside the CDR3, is GAGVSQSPSNKVTEKGKDVELRCDPISGHTALYWYRQSLGQGLEFLIYFQGNSAPDKSGLPSDRFSAERTGGSVSTLTIQRTQQEDSAVYLCASSISGGARETQYFGPGTRLLVL.

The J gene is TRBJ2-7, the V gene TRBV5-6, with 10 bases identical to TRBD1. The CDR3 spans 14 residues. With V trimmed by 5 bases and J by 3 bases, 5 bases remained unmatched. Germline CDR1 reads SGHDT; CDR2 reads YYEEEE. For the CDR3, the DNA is TGTGCCAGCAGTAGGGACAGGGGCCTCTACGAGCAGTACTTC. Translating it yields CASSRDRGLYEQYF.

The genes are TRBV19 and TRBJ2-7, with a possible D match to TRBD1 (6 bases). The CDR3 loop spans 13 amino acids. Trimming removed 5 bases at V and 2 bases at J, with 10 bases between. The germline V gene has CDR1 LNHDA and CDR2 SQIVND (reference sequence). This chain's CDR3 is CASSPRDTYEQYF. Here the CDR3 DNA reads TGTGCCAGTAGTCCCCGGGACACCTACGAGCAGTACTTC.

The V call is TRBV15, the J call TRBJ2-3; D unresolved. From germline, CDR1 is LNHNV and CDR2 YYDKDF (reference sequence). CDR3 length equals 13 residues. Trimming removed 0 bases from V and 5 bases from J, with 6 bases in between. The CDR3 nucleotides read TGTGCCACCAGCAGAGATCTTAGAGATACGCAGTATTTT. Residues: CATSRDLRDTQYF.

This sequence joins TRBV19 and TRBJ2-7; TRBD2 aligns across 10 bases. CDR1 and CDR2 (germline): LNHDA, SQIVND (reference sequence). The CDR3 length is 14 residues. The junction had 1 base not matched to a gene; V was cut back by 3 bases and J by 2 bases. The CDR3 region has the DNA TGTGCCAGTAGTATTAGCGGGGGGCCCTACGAGCAGTACTTC. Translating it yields CASSISGGPYEQYF.

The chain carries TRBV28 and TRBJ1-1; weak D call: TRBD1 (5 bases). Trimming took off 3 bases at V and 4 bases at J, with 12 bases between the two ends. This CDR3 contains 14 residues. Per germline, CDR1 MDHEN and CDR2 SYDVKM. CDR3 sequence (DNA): TGTGCCAGCAGTTTGTGGGGGGAGGGCACTGAAGCTTTCTTT. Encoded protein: CASSLWGEGTEAFF.

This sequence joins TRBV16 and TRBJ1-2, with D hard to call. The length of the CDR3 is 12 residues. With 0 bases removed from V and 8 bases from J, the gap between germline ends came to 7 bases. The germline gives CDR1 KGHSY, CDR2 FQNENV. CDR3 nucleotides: TGTGCCAGCAGCCAATCGAGGGTCGGCTACACCTTC. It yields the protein CASSQSRVGYTF.